Listed below are T cell receptor beta chains from one sample, sequenced in a study of T cell responses to AZD1222 COVID-19 vaccine. Method: immunoSEQ multiplex PCR; TCRdb's copy keeps in-frame clones and lacks some. The repertoire has about 55,000 clones, approximately 90% of them found once; the top ten carry approximately 4.1%. Here the sequenced sample was peripheral blood, taken on day 0 of AZD1222 vaccination. The receptors here all came from an adult in good health. Both conserved end residues are part of each CDR3. Fields, in order: clone size, J gene, D gene, V gene, CDR3 DNA, CDR3 protein. D genes are given only for firm matches. For some rows the clone size is stated as once, few or many, or as a class when expanded; others skip it.

clone size: -
J gene: TRBJ2-1
D gene: TRBD2
V gene: TRBV5-6
CDR3 DNA: TGTGCCAGCGCCGCGGGGGGCAATGAGCAGTTCTTC
CDR3 protein: CASAAGGNEQFF

clone size: -
J gene: TRBJ1-2
D gene: TRBD1
V gene: TRBV12-3/TRBV12-4
CDR3 DNA: TGTGCCAGCAGCCCGACAGGGGGAGATGGCTACACCTTC
CDR3 protein: CASSPTGGDGYTF

clone size: -
J gene: TRBJ1-2
D gene: TRBD1
V gene: TRBV19
CDR3 DNA: TGTGCCAGTAGTATCGCGTTACAGGGGTTTAACTATGGCTACACCTTC
CDR3 protein: CASSIALQGFNYGYTF

clone size: -
J gene: TRBJ2-5
D gene: -
V gene: TRBV12-3/TRBV12-4
CDR3 DNA: TGTGCCAGCAGTTTAAGCGTACAAGAGACCCAGTACTTC
CDR3 protein: CASSLSVQETQYF

clone size: -
J gene: TRBJ2-2
D gene: TRBD1
V gene: TRBV7-7
CDR3 DNA: TGTGCTAGCAGGTTGACAGGGGACACCGGGGAGCTGTTTTTT
CDR3 protein: CASRLTGDTGELFF

clone size: -
J gene: TRBJ1-4
D gene: -
V gene: TRBV27
CDR3 DNA: TGTGCCAGCAGCCCGCCGGATGAAAAACTGTTTTTT
CDR3 protein: CASSPPDEKLFF

clone size: -
J gene: TRBJ2-2
D gene: TRBD1
V gene: TRBV9
CDR3 DNA: TGTGCCAGCAGCGCCCCACAGGGGAGCACCGGGGAGCTGTTTTTT
CDR3 protein: CASSAPQGSTGELFF

clone size: -
J gene: TRBJ1-2
D gene: -
V gene: TRBV6-5
CDR3 DNA: TGTGCCAGCAGTTACTCTCAGGGGAACTATGGCTACACCTTC
CDR3 protein: CASSYSQGNYGYTF

clone size: -
J gene: TRBJ2-7
D gene: TRBD1
V gene: TRBV12-3/TRBV12-4
CDR3 DNA: TGTGCCAGCAGTCCCGGACAGGCCTACGAGCAGTACTTC
CDR3 protein: CASSPGQAYEQYF

clone size: -
J gene: TRBJ2-3
D gene: -
V gene: TRBV5-1
CDR3 DNA: TGCGCCAGCAGACTTAGCACAGATACGCAGTATTTT
CDR3 protein: CASRLSTDTQYF

clone size: -
J gene: TRBJ2-1
D gene: TRBD1
V gene: TRBV6-5
CDR3 DNA: TGTGCCAGCAGTTACTCGACAGGGAGCTCCTACAATGAGCAGTTCTTC
CDR3 protein: CASSYSTGSSYNEQFF

clone size: few
J gene: TRBJ2-7
D gene: TRBD1
V gene: TRBV25-1
CDR3 DNA: TGTGCCAGCAGTGTGGCAGGGGGCTACGAGCAGTACTTC
CDR3 protein: CASSVAGGYEQYF

clone size: -
J gene: TRBJ2-7
D gene: TRBD1
V gene: TRBV5-6
CDR3 DNA: TGTGCCAGCACCGAAAAGGGACAGGCCTACGAGCAGTACTTC
CDR3 protein: CASTEKGQAYEQYF

clone size: -
J gene: TRBJ2-3
D gene: -
V gene: TRBV5-8
CDR3 DNA: TGTGCCAGCAGCTCGAGACAGGGCACAGATACGCAGTATTTT
CDR3 protein: CASSSRQGTDTQYF

clone size: -
J gene: TRBJ2-6
D gene: -
V gene: TRBV6-5
CDR3 DNA: TGTGCCAGCAGTTACTCGACGGGCTCTGGGGCCAACGTCCTGACTTTC
CDR3 protein: CASSYSTGSGANVLTF

clone size: -
J gene: TRBJ2-5
D gene: -
V gene: TRBV4-1
CDR3 DNA: TGCGCCAGCAGCCAAGAAACAGCCCAAGAGACCCAGTACTTC
CDR3 protein: CASSQETAQETQYF

clone size: once
J gene: TRBJ1-1
D gene: TRBD1
V gene: TRBV7-9
CDR3 DNA: TGTGCCAGCAGCGGGACAGTCTTTCTTGAAGCTTTCTTT
CDR3 protein: CASSGTVFLEAFF

clone size: -
J gene: TRBJ1-5
D gene: TRBD1
V gene: TRBV19
CDR3 DNA: TGTGCCATCCAGGGGGGGGGCCACAATCAGCCCCAGCATTTT
CDR3 protein: CAIQGGGHNQPQHF

clone size: -
J gene: TRBJ2-1
D gene: -
V gene: TRBV12-3/TRBV12-4
CDR3 DNA: TGTGCCAGCAGTTTAAATAGCGGACTCGAGCAGTTCTTC
CDR3 protein: CASSLNSGLEQFF

clone size: -
J gene: TRBJ2-7
D gene: TRBD1
V gene: TRBV27
CDR3 DNA: TGTGCCAGCAGTCCTTCGACAGGGCGGTCCTACGAGCAGTACTTC
CDR3 protein: CASSPSTGRSYEQYF

clone size: -
J gene: TRBJ1-4
D gene: TRBD1
V gene: TRBV19
CDR3 DNA: TGTGCCAGTAGTATCCTGGGACAGAGAAATGAAAAACTGTTTTTT
CDR3 protein: CASSILGQRNEKLFF

clone size: -
J gene: TRBJ2-3
D gene: -
V gene: TRBV6-5
CDR3 DNA: TGTGCCAGCAGACGGGACAGCACAGATACGCAGTATTTT
CDR3 protein: CASRRDSTDTQYF

clone size: -
J gene: TRBJ1-5
D gene: -
V gene: TRBV3-1/TRBV3-2
CDR3 DNA: TGTGCCAGCAGCCAAGATCCCGGGGTCGGGCGCAATCAGCCCCAGCATTTT
CDR3 protein: CASSQDPGVGRNQPQHF

clone size: -
J gene: TRBJ2-3
D gene: -
V gene: TRBV24-1
CDR3 DNA: TGTGCCACCAGTGATACCTCTCAGGGAGCAGATACGCAGTATTTT
CDR3 protein: CATSDTSQGADTQYF

clone size: -
J gene: TRBJ2-5
D gene: -
V gene: TRBV7-2
CDR3 DNA: TGTGCCAGCAGCTTAGGGGCGGGGCAAGAGACCCAGTACTTC
CDR3 protein: CASSLGAGQETQYF

clone size: -
J gene: TRBJ1-2
D gene: -
V gene: TRBV7-2
CDR3 DNA: TGTGCCAGCAGCTTGCAGGGACAAGGCTACACCTTC
CDR3 protein: CASSLQGQGYTF

clone size: -
J gene: TRBJ2-5
D gene: -
V gene: TRBV29-1
CDR3 DNA: TGCAGCGTGGTTGCAGGGGAGACCCAGTACTTC
CDR3 protein: CSVVAGETQYF

clone size: -
J gene: TRBJ1-2
D gene: -
V gene: TRBV5-4
CDR3 DNA: TGTGCCAGCAGGGTGCAGGGTAGTAGCTACACCTTC
CDR3 protein: CASRVQGSSYTF

clone size: -
J gene: TRBJ2-3
D gene: TRBD2
V gene: TRBV5-4
CDR3 DNA: TGTGCCAGCAGCTTGGTGGTAGCGGGGGGCACAGATACGCAGTATTTT
CDR3 protein: CASSLVVAGGTDTQYF

clone size: -
J gene: TRBJ1-6
D gene: -
V gene: TRBV20-1
CDR3 DNA: TGCAGTGCTAGTGCCGGGTCAGTTCTAAATTCACCCCTCCACTTT
CDR3 protein: CSASAGSVLNSPLHF

clone size: -
J gene: TRBJ1-2
D gene: TRBD1
V gene: TRBV6-5
CDR3 DNA: TGTGCCAGCAGTTACTCGAAACAGGGGGCGAGGGGCTACACCTTC
CDR3 protein: CASSYSKQGARGYTF

clone size: -
J gene: TRBJ1-6
D gene: -
V gene: TRBV6-2/TRBV6-3
CDR3 DNA: TGTGCCAGCAGTTACTCACCCCTCCATTCACCCCTCCACTTT
CDR3 protein: CASSYSPLHSPLHF

clone size: -
J gene: TRBJ2-5
D gene: TRBD2
V gene: TRBV5-1
CDR3 DNA: TGCGCCAGCAGCCCCGGGACTAGTGGGCAAGAGACCCAGTACTTC
CDR3 protein: CASSPGTSGQETQYF

clone size: -
J gene: TRBJ1-2
D gene: -
V gene: TRBV5-4
CDR3 DNA: TGTGCCAGCAGCTTCGCACGGACCGAGGGCTACACCTTC
CDR3 protein: CASSFARTEGYTF

clone size: -
J gene: TRBJ2-5
D gene: TRBD1
V gene: TRBV5-4
CDR3 DNA: TGTGCCAGCAGCTTGGCTTTTGGGACAGGCCAAGAGACCCAGTACTTC
CDR3 protein: CASSLAFGTGQETQYF

clone size: -
J gene: TRBJ1-3
D gene: -
V gene: TRBV3-1/TRBV3-2
CDR3 DNA: TGTGCCAGCAGCCCTCGGGACGGGACCTCTGGAAACACCATATATTTT
CDR3 protein: CASSPRDGTSGNTIYF

clone size: -
J gene: TRBJ2-7
D gene: -
V gene: TRBV7-6
CDR3 DNA: TGTGCCAGCAGCTTGGTAGCAGCTAACGAGCAGTACTTC
CDR3 protein: CASSLVAANEQYF

clone size: few
J gene: TRBJ2-7
D gene: -
V gene: TRBV4-2
CDR3 DNA: TGTGCCAGCAGCCAAGATTCGGAACTAGGGTCAAGCTCCTACGAGCAGTACTTC
CDR3 protein: CASSQDSELGSSSYEQYF

clone size: -
J gene: TRBJ2-2
D gene: -
V gene: TRBV6-2/TRBV6-3
CDR3 DNA: TGTGCCAGCAGTTCCCACCGGCGGACAGAGAGCACCGGGGAGCTGTTTTTT
CDR3 protein: CASSSHRRTESTGELFF

clone size: -
J gene: TRBJ2-1
D gene: TRBD1
V gene: TRBV24-1
CDR3 DNA: TGTGCCACCAGGGGACAGTGGGCAAATGAGCAGTTCTTC
CDR3 protein: CATRGQWANEQFF

clone size: -
J gene: TRBJ2-7
D gene: -
V gene: TRBV19
CDR3 DNA: TGTGCCAGTAGTATGGGCTGGGGGACCCGCTCCTACGAGCAGTACTTC
CDR3 protein: CASSMGWGTRSYEQYF

clone size: -
J gene: TRBJ1-4
D gene: -
V gene: TRBV5-1
CDR3 DNA: TGCGCCAGCAGCTCCGGAAAGGTTGATGAAAAACTGTTTTTT
CDR3 protein: CASSSGKVDEKLFF

clone size: -
J gene: TRBJ2-6
D gene: -
V gene: TRBV18
CDR3 DNA: TGTGCCAGCTCACCGACAGGTTCCGCTGGGGCCAACGTCCTGACTTTC
CDR3 protein: CASSPTGSAGANVLTF

clone size: few
J gene: TRBJ1-6
D gene: -
V gene: TRBV28
CDR3 DNA: TGTGCCAGCAGCACACAGGGCGGATCACCCCTCCACTTT
CDR3 protein: CASSTQGGSPLHF

clone size: -
J gene: TRBJ1-5
D gene: -
V gene: TRBV28
CDR3 DNA: TGTGCCAGCAGTTCGGTGCAGCCCCAGCATTTT
CDR3 protein: CASSSVQPQHF

clone size: once
J gene: TRBJ1-4
D gene: TRBD1
V gene: TRBV12-5
CDR3 DNA: TGTGCTAGTGGAAGGACAGGGGTTGATGAAAAACTGTTTTTT
CDR3 protein: CASGRTGVDEKLFF

clone size: -
J gene: TRBJ1-2
D gene: -
V gene: TRBV19
CDR3 DNA: TGTGCCAGTAGTCCGGACAGATGGAACCCCTATGGCTACACCTTC
CDR3 protein: CASSPDRWNPYGYTF

clone size: -
J gene: TRBJ1-6
D gene: TRBD1
V gene: TRBV3-1/TRBV3-2
CDR3 DNA: TGTGCCAGCAGATCAGGGGGTTCTTCACCCCTCCACTTT
CDR3 protein: CASRSGGSSPLHF

clone size: -
J gene: TRBJ1-6
D gene: -
V gene: TRBV6-5
CDR3 DNA: TGTGCCAGCAGTTCCGGAGGGACACGGATTTCACCCCTCCACTTT
CDR3 protein: CASSSGGTRISPLHF

clone size: -
J gene: TRBJ1-5
D gene: -
V gene: TRBV7-6
CDR3 DNA: TGTGCCAGCAGCTTAGCGCCAGCTAATAGCAATCAGCCCCAGCATTTT
CDR3 protein: CASSLAPANSNQPQHF

clone size: medium-sized
J gene: TRBJ1-1
D gene: -
V gene: TRBV6-5
CDR3 DNA: TGTGCCAGCACTCTAGGGCCGGGATGGACTGAAGCTTTCTTT
CDR3 protein: CASTLGPGWTEAFF

clone size: -
J gene: TRBJ1-1
D gene: TRBD1
V gene: TRBV3-1/TRBV3-2
CDR3 DNA: TGTGCCAGCAGCCAAGACAGGGGGGTCGCTTTCTTT
CDR3 protein: CASSQDRGVAFF

clone size: few
J gene: TRBJ2-1
D gene: TRBD2
V gene: TRBV2
CDR3 DNA: TGTGCCAGCACAAAAGAACTAGCGGGGAACAATGAGCAGTTCTTC
CDR3 protein: CASTKELAGNNEQFF

clone size: -
J gene: TRBJ2-7
D gene: TRBD1
V gene: TRBV7-2
CDR3 DNA: TGTGCCAGCAGCTCCCGACAGGGCGGCGAGCAGTACTTC
CDR3 protein: CASSSRQGGEQYF

clone size: -
J gene: TRBJ1-5
D gene: -
V gene: TRBV28
CDR3 DNA: TGTGCCAGCAGTCCATATGGCCTGGGCTATAGCAATCAGCCCCAGCATTTT
CDR3 protein: CASSPYGLGYSNQPQHF

clone size: few
J gene: TRBJ1-2
D gene: TRBD1
V gene: TRBV15
CDR3 DNA: TGTGCCACCAGCAGAGGCCGGACAGGGGGCCCCTATGGCTACACCTTC
CDR3 protein: CATSRGRTGGPYGYTF

clone size: -
J gene: TRBJ2-3
D gene: -
V gene: TRBV2
CDR3 DNA: TGTGCCATCATTAGAGGGGCAGATACGCAGTATTTT
CDR3 protein: CAIIRGADTQYF

clone size: -
J gene: TRBJ2-3
D gene: -
V gene: TRBV7-2
CDR3 DNA: TGTGCCAGCAGCGAGGATAATACGCAGTATTTT
CDR3 protein: CASSEDNTQYF

clone size: -
J gene: TRBJ1-1
D gene: -
V gene: TRBV27
CDR3 DNA: TGTGCCAGCAGTTTGAGGCAGCGGAACACTGAAGCTTTCTTT
CDR3 protein: CASSLRQRNTEAFF